Listed below are T cell receptor beta chains from one sample, sequenced in a study of PD-1 blockade in classical Hodgkin lymphoma. The data were produced by immunoSEQ multiplex PCR, yet TCRdb's version contains in-frame clones alone and is incomplete. This table holds 30,000 or so clones, approximately 90% found once. The sequenced material came from peripheral blood mononuclear cells (PBMCs). These receptors were obtained from a human donor with classical Hodgkin lymphoma. Both conserved end residues are part of each CDR3. A D gene is named only where the DNA matches it firmly. Not every row has a clone size; where given, it reads once, few, many or a size class.

>NA|TRBJ2-7|TRBV19|NA|13
TGTGCCAGTAGTATAGAACAGTCCTACGAGCAGTACTTC
CASSIEQSYEQYF
>NA|TRBJ2-2|TRBV7-3|NA|15
TGTGCCAGCAGCTTAAACAGGGCTAACACCGGGGAGCTGTTTTTT
CASSLNRANTGELFF
>NA|TRBJ2-7|TRBV6-5|NA|15
TGTGCCAGCAGCCCCAGGGCATGGAGCTCCTACGAGCAGTACTTC
CASSPRAWSSYEQYF
>NA|TRBJ2-2|TRBV18|NA|16
TGTGCCAGCTCACCACCGGTACGGACAGAAACCGGGGAGCTGTTTTTT
CASSPPVRTETGELFF
>NA|TRBJ1-2|TRBV5-1|NA|14
TGCGCCAGCAGCTGGGACCGCGCTAACTATGGCTACACCTTC
CASSWDRANYGYTF
>TRBD2|TRBJ2-1|TRBV4-3|NA|16
TGCGCCAGCAGCAACATAGCGGGAGGTGGATACAATGAGCAGTTCTTC
CASSNIAGGGYNEQFF
>NA|TRBJ2-2|TRBV28|NA|14
TGTGCCAGCAGAGACGGGAGTTTTACCGGGGAGCTGTTTTTT
CASRDGSFTGELFF
>NA|TRBJ1-1|TRBV7-2|NA|15
TGTGCCAGCAGCTTAGTTTTCCGGGGAGGCACTGAAGCTTTCTTT
CASSLVFRGGTEAFF
>NA|TRBJ1-2|TRBV10-3|once|13
TGTGCCATCAGTGGAGGCAGGGAAGACGGCTACACCTTC
CAISGGREDGYTF
>NA|TRBJ2-1|TRBV10-1|NA|11
TGCGCCAGCCCCCCCGCTAGCAGGGAGTTCTTC
CASPPASREFF
>TRBD2|TRBJ2-1|TRBV2|once|15
TGTGCCAGCAGTGTGTCCGGGACTAGTTTGATGACGCAGTTCTTC
CASSVSGTSLMTQFF
>TRBD2|TRBJ2-7|TRBV7-2|NA|14
TGTGCCAGCAGCTTACGACTAGCGGGATCCGAGCAGTACTTC
CASSLRLAGSEQYF
>NA|TRBJ2-7|TRBV7-8|NA|12
TGTGCCAGCAGCTTACAGGCAGGCGAGCAGTACTTC
CASSLQAGEQYF
>NA|TRBJ1-5|TRBV5-1|NA|14
TGCGCCAGCAGCTCAGGGGATTCCAATCAGCCCCAGCATTTT
CASSSGDSNQPQHF
>NA|TRBJ1-4|TRBV29-1|NA|13
TGCAGCGTTGAAGAAGCGGGGGACGAAAAACTGTTTTTT
CSVEEAGDEKLFF
>TRBD2|TRBJ2-5|TRBV6-6|NA|15
TGTGCCAGCAGTTACGGACTAGCGGGAGGGCAGGCCCAGTACTTC
CASSYGLAGGQAQYF